This TCR beta chain is drawn from a study of T cells after posttransplantation cyclophosphamide. Whole-study findings and limits: Donor CD8+ memory clones often dominated recipient blood repertoires at later times. Blood and skin or GI T cell repertoires showed limited TRB overlap. TRB clonality was highly associated with recipient CMV seropositivity and reactivation.

The CDR3 consists of 19 residues. Trimming left V 5 bases short and J 0 bases short, with 23 bases between. Germline-derived CDR1 and CDR2 are LNHDA and SQIVND (reference sequence). Notes on this clone: Antigen specificity is unknown.

Method: immunoSEQ multiplex PCR; TCRdb's copy keeps in-frame clones and lacks some. Of 9,500 to 15,000 clones in the sample, around 81% were seen once. Controls had myeloablative marrow grafts with methotrexate and calcineurin inhibitor, sampled at 1 year. The chain employs TRBV19 and TRBJ1-5; possible D gene TRBD1, 6 bases. The sample was PBMCs, taken around 350 days after allogeneic stem cell transplant with calcineurin inhibitor and methotrexate. The sequence derives from a male patient aged 25-45 years who received an allogeneic stem cell transplant from an unrelated donor, was CMV-positive, and had acute GVHD only. The graft donor may have contributed some T cells. The DNA of the CDR3 is TGTGCCAGTAGTCCCTCGGGCCCGATGACAGGATATAGCAATCAGCCCCAGCATTTT. Translation: CASSPSGPMTGYSNQPQHF. Using reference TRBV19 and TRBJ1-5 for the parts outside the CDR3, the full variable domain is DGGITQSPKYLFRKEGQNVTLSCEQNLNHDAMYWYRQDPGQGLRLIYYSQIVNDFQKGDIAEGYSVSREKKESFPLTVTSAQKNPTAFYLCASSPSGPMTGYSNQPQHFGDGTRLSIL.